This TCR beta chain was identified during a study of cytomegalovirus exposure and HLA in healthy donors. Study context: Roughly 180 million T cells yielded around 100 million unique TCR beta sequences, as an earlier analysis found. Early released data had around 89 million unique TCRs, all coming from HLA-typed donors. Study-wide findings and caveats: Listed as cytomegalovirus-associated were more than 150 TCR beta chains.

This clone has only a few counts. The target antigen is unknown. Primers for the PCR totalled 60 Vbeta and 13 Jbeta. Assay: immunoSEQ multiplex PCR; the TCRdb copy retains only in-frame clones and omits some. The data hold roughly 150,000 clones, with over 60% observed a single time. The germline gives CDR1 SGHVS, CDR2 FNYEAQ. The CDR3 totals 16 residues. V lost 0 bases to trimming and J lost 0 bases, with 9 bases between them. Sequenced material: PBMCs. This TCR was sampled from a woman between 18 and 29 years old in good health and CMV-seronegative. The rearrangement joins TRBV7-6 to TRBJ1-3, with D unclear. The DNA of the CDR3 is TGTGCCAGCAGCTTAGCGCCCGCAGACTCTGGAAACACCATATATTTT. Protein: CASSLAPADSGNTIYF.